The clone carrying this TCR beta chain came up many times. From the 5' RACE reads, TCRdb called clonotypes with MiXCR, one entry per CDR3 protein. Among tens of thousands of distinct CDR3 sequences listed, 5% to 6% were seen once. Regarding time point: longitudinal time-point 2. The data stem from a study of neurological immune-mediated disorders. Per the germline V gene, CDR1 is SGHRS and CDR2 is YFSETQ. CDR3 length: 15 residues. Between the trimmed V and J ends, which lost 5 bases and 0 bases, there was a span of 14 bases. This rearrangement joins TRBV5-1 to TRBJ1-1, with D tentatively TRBD1 (6 bases). This clonotype was obtained from a woman aged 55 to 70 with multiple sclerosis. The sample taken for sequencing was PBMCs. CDR3 loop: CASRSRGAMNTEAFF. The CDR3, as DNA: TGCGCCAGCAGATCGAGGGGGGCCATGAACACTGAAGCTTTCTTT.